This T cell receptor (beta chain) was recorded in a study of monozygotic twins with inflammatory bowel disease (dated by TCRdb to about 2019). Study-level background: A total of approximately 28 monozygotic twin pairs were included in the full study, comprising nine German pairs (four IBD-concordant, five IBD-discordant) and 19 IBD-discordant Danish pairs. The search for disease-associated traits relied mainly on comparing, within discordant pairs, IBD patients with their genetically identical healthy co-twins. Each individual had, on average, about 151 000 unique TCRalpha sequences and 181 000 unique TCRbeta sequences available for analysis.

The library was prepared using 5' RACE. Preparation of each TCR library used approximately 4,000 ng of total RNA. For each sample, cDNA was synthesized in eight separate reactions using SMARTScribe reverse transcriptase. Unique molecular identifiers containing a 6-nucleotide sample barcode were introduced through template switching during cDNA synthesis. TCRalpha and TCRbeta cDNA was amplified in two nested PCRs of 16 and 9 cycles, and bead purification was carried out after each PCR. Before amplification, the cDNA was both treated with uracil DNA-glycosylase and purified with the QIAquick PCR purification kit. The second PCR added Illumina TruSeq-compatible adapters along with sample-specific barcodes. Library quality and concentration were assessed using TapeStation and Qubit, and about 5 ng of each library was pooled. The pooled libraries were sequenced with 2 x 100 bp reads and custom sequencing primers on an Illumina HiSeq2500 single-index Rapid Run. Per the authors' processing: MiGEC version 1.2.6 was used for UMI-based consensus assembly, which corrected PCR and sequencing errors. MiXCR version 2.1.1 was used to carry out V(D)J alignment, clonotype assembly and CDR3 extraction. Normalisation of gene usage, clonotype sharing and MAIT/NKT TCR abundance was achieved by analysing the top 1000, 10 000 and 20 000 clonotypes per sample. Diversity was computed as the inverse Simpson index with the vegan R package after downsampling to 27 000 UMIs. Statistical testing used paired Mann-Whitney U tests on the discordant twin pairs and applied Benjamini-Hochberg correction for multiple testing. Following TCRdb reprocessing, every CDR3 protein sequence forms one entry, and DNA is not provided. The V and J calls here are based on TCRdb, not the publication. The sample's records list a few hundred thousand distinct CDR3 sequences. In total, the top ten clones hold approximately 2.8% of the sample.

Concerning this clonotype itself: What this receptor recognizes is not known.

The research as a whole found: Distinction between different T cell subtypes could not be achieved in the analysis. Measured by the inverse Simpson index, TCRbeta repertoire diversity was lower in IBD patients than in their healthy co-twins. Fewer clonotypes were shared with other individuals by IBD patients than by healthy twins, most markedly in patients showing signs of disease activity. Repertoire similarity did not differ between concordant and discordant twins, possibly due to limited statistical power. Differing immunosuppressive treatments among patients may have added background noise and inter-individual variability to the repertoires. The results gave no support for a single strong signal or clonotype linked to IBD.

From each donor, an approximately 2.5 ml peripheral blood sample was collected into PAXgene tubes and stored at -80 degrees C. Total RNA was isolated from whole blood with the PAXgene blood miRNA kit on an automated QIAcube, without T cell sorting. Deep TCRalpha and TCRbeta repertoire profiling with unique molecular barcoding was performed on peripheral blood of monozygotic twin pairs concordant or discordant for inflammatory bowel disease. Smoking habits were recorded for all twin pairs, and each individual was classified as a current, former or never smoker. From a lookup of the germline V gene, CDR1 and CDR2 are SGHTA and FQGNSA. From the cysteine up to the phenylalanine, the CDR3 has a length of 13 residues. DNA is not recorded here.

The sample consisted of blood. This TCR derives from a human donor with ulcerative colitis or Crohn's disease, or a healthy co-twin of an affected twin (not recorded which). The receptor chain draws on TRBV7-2 and TRBJ2-7. The CDR3 here reads CASSLGTLYEQYF.